This TCR beta chain is drawn from a study of blood T cells in healthy people across ages. Study conclusions and caveats: Diversity was higher, and naive CD4+ cells more numerous, in long-lived donors than in aged donors.

For the second PCR, which ran for 7 to 11 cycles, a sample-barcoded 5' primer and a J-beta primer mix were used. A template-switch adaptor with 12 random nucleotides tagged each cDNA molecule. MiXCR was run by TCRdb on the 5' RACE reads, yielding one entry per CDR3 protein. The sample gives about 1.1 million distinct CDR3 sequences, 30% to 40% of which show up once; approximately 14% is in the top ten. The V end was cut by 4 bases, the J end by 4 bases, with 13 bases between. Germline V gene data show CDR1 as SGDLS and CDR2 as YYNGEE. The CDR3 spans 14 residues. Every donor provided around 10 milliliters of peripheral blood. The amount of total RNA extracted per sample was at least 5 micrograms. A note on this clonotype: The target antigen is unknown.

The clonotype originates from a man aged 18 to 30 in good health. The source material was blood. The rearrangement links TRBV9 to TRBJ2-3; D remains ambiguous. The CDR3 coding sequence is TGTGCCAGCAGCCTGACCCCCTTGGCAGATACGCAGTATTTT. Residues: CASSLTPLADTQYF.